A single sample is the source of the 3 T cell receptor beta chains below, sequenced in a study of technical replicates of blood from a few donors. Method: immunoSEQ multiplex PCR; TCRdb's copy keeps in-frame clones and lacks some. The sample lists 67,000 or so clones; just under 97% were seen once. The sample comprised T cells isolated from PBMCs. The receptors derive from a human donor in good health.

This chain joins TRBV12-5 and TRBJ2-7, with 8 bases fitting TRBD2. V shed 3 bases and J 1 base; nucleotides not matched to a gene: 2. Germline V CDR1 and CDR2: LGHNT, FRNRAP. The CDR3 loop spans 14 amino acids. CDR3 DNA: TGTGCTAGTGGTTTTAGCGGGACTTCCTACGAGCAGTACTTC. Amino acid sequence: CASGFSGTSYEQYF.

This sequence joins TRBV18 and TRBJ1-5; possibly TRBD1 for D (6 bases). The V and J ends lost 3 bases and 0 bases respectively, with 9 bases between them. CDR1 is KGHSH and CDR2 is LQKENI in the germline V gene. The CDR3 length is 15 residues. The CDR3 DNA sequence: TGTGCCAGCTCACCGCAGGGGAATAGCAATCAGCCCCAGCATTTT. It specifies CASSPQGNSNQPQHF.

The chain joins TRBV5-1 to TRBJ2-1, with D possibly TRBD1 on 6 matching bases. Looked up from germline, CDR1 is SGHRS and CDR2 is YFSETQ. This CDR3 has 15 amino acids. V dropped 4 bases and J dropped 8 bases, with 19 bases sitting between them. The CDR3 DNA is TGCGCCAGCAGCCCTGCCTCCGACAGGAAGGATGAGCAGTTCTTC. Its protein is CASSPASDRKDEQFF.